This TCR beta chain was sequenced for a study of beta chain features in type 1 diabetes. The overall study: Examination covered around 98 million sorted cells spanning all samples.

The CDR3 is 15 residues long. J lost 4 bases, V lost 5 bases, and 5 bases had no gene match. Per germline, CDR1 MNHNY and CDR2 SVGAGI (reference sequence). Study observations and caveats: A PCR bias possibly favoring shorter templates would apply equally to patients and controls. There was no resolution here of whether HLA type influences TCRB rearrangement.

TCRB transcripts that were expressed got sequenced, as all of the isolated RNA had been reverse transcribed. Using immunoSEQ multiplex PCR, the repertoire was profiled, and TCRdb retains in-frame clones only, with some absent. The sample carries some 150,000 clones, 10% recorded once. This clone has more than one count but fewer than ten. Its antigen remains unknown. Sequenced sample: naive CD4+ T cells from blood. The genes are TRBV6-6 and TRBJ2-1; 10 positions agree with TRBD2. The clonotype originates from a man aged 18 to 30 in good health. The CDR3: CASSQSGGVYNEQFF. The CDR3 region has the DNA TGTGCCAGCAGTCAGAGCGGGGGGGTTTACAATGAGCAGTTCTTC.